Reported below is one TCR beta chain. Template material for TCR beta VDJ and CDR3 profiling consisted of genomic DNA. TCRdb reanalysed the reads using MiXCR and keeps one entry per CDR3 protein. The sample has 95,000 to 120,000 distinct CDR3 sequences, under 60% seen once. This record belongs to a study of CD8+CD57+ T cells in acquired aplastic anemia. Study overall: There were approximately 9.9 million reads, on average, for CD4+ cells from healthy donors.

V gave up 4 bases and J gave up 5 bases, with 8 bases separating them. There are 12 residues in the CDR3. Germline-derived CDR1 and CDR2 are SGHTA and FQGNSA. Input material: sorted CD4+, CD8+, or CD8+CD57+ T cells (not recorded which) from PBMCs. The gene calls are TRBV7-2 and TRBJ1-1; D is ambiguous. This TCR came from a human donor in good health, serving as a control. The CDR3 DNA follows: TGTGCCAGCAGCTCCAGTGGGACTGAAGCTTTCTTT. Amino acid sequence: CASSSSGTEAFF. Drawing the rest from reference TRBV7-2 and TRBJ1-1, the complete variable domain is GAGVSQSPSNKVTEKGKDVELRCDPISGHTALYWYRQSLGQGLEFLIYFQGNSAPDKSGLPSDRFSAERTGGSVSTLTIQRTQQEDSAVYLCASSSSGTEAFFGQGTRLTVV.